The rows below give T cell receptor beta chains drawn from one sample of a study of radiotherapy plus CTLA-4 blockade in lung cancer. Only in-frame clones appear in the TCRdb table, and some are missing; sequencing was by immunoSEQ multiplex PCR. The sample has 65,000 to 90,000 clones, around 87% seen once. This specimen consisted of peripheral blood, obtained from a patient treated with radiotherapy plus ipilimumab. Every receptor here comes from a human donor with non-small cell lung cancer who had stable disease on radiotherapy plus ipilimumab. Both conserved end residues are trimmed from each CDR3. A D gene is named only where the DNA matches it firmly.

>TRBV18|.
ASSPRESSGVGTEAF
>TRBV7-5|.
VRSFWVWQY
>TRBV7-9|.
ASSLVGEFSPLH
>TRBV29-1|.
SVEVGSYEQY
>TRBV11-2|.
ASSQSEASSYEQY
>TRBV6-6|TRBD1
ASSRDRSYEQY
>TRBV5-6|TRBD1
ASSPRQGAGSPLH
>TRBV11-1|.
ASSNELTGYEQY
>TRBV6-5|.
ASSDSTDTQY
>TRBV2|.
ASSASGYEQY
>TRBV11-2|.
ASSLSVGSYNEQF
>TRBV9|.
ASSVGGANTEAF
>TRBV6-5|.
ASSYASRVPGELF
>TRBV7-6|.
ASSALGRGSNQPQH
>TRBV28|.
ASSFWQANQPQH
>TRBV25-1|.
APSAGGKDPNNYGYT
>TRBV30|TRBD1
AWSVKGTGYGYT
>TRBV28|TRBD2
ASSLWASGGTPDTQY
>TRBV28|TRBD1
ASVGQGAADTEAF
>TRBV29-1|.
SVVWGETQY
>TRBV30|.
AWSGPARGEQF
>TRBV25-1|.
ASSGETQY
>TRBV6-5|.
ASSPLAFTDTQY
>TRBV18|.
ASSPGATGNTIY
>TRBV11-2|TRBD1
ASSLPTGAGQY
>TRBV10-3|.
AISELETQY
>TRBV11-1|TRBD2
ASSPTSLAGGGNEQF
>TRBV10-3|.
ATGGGKQETQY
>TRBV7-3|.
ASSLERNQPQH
>TRBV11-2|TRBD1
ASSLGIRDRASGQY
>TRBV6-1|.
ASSESGRNEKLF
>TRBV18|TRBD2
ASSRGSTETQY
>TRBV6-6|.
ASSYKGSSGNTIY
>TRBV7-7|.
ASSPRGFLDNIQY